This T cell receptor (beta chain) was obtained from a study of blood T cell repertoires in COVID-19. About the research overall: The analysed material was cDNA or gDNA that came from T cells, B-cell-depleted T cells, or PBMCs.

Clones were sequenced by immunoSEQ multiplex PCR, and TCRdb holds only the in-frame ones, with some missing. The profile covers around 91,000 clones, with around 85% appearing a single time and over 10% taken by the ten largest. The source material was peripheral blood. The receptor was derived from a human donor in a cohort sampled during active COVID-19.

CDR3 coding DNA: TGTGCCAGCACCCCGCGAGACAGGAGCTCTGGAAACACCATATATTTT. Translating gives CASTPRDRSSGNTIYF. This rearrangement joins TRBV28 to TRBJ1-3; maybe TRBD1 (6 bases). V lost 7 bases, J lost 0 bases, and 16 bases lay in between. Germline-derived CDR1 and CDR2 are MDHEN and SYDVKM. This CDR3 spans 16 amino acids.